The 11 T cell receptor beta chains listed next were all sequenced from one sample in a study of blood T cell repertoires in COVID-19. Sequencing used immunoSEQ multiplex PCR; TCRdb keeps in-frame clones, though not all of them. The sample gives under 250,000 clones, approximately 86% of which show up once; approximately 0.69% is in the top ten. The sequenced material came from peripheral blood. The receptor source for this set is a middle-aged man with acute or convalescent COVID-19.

The chain uses TRBV27 and TRBJ2-3, with a weak D call TRBD2 (5 bases). This CDR3 has 18 residues. Trimming shortened V by 5 bases and J by 4 bases, and 25 bases separated the two germline ends. Germline V gene sequence: CDR1 MNHEY, CDR2 SMNVEV (reference sequence). CDR3 in amino acids: CASSNQATRLGVADTQYF. In nucleotides, the CDR3 is TGTGCCAGCAGTAACCAAGCGACCCGCCTCGGGGTGGCAGATACGCAGTATTTT.

V and J are TRBV6-6 and TRBJ2-2; D gene uncertain. Trimming left V 2 bases short and J 7 bases short, with 11 bases between. The CDR3 covers 14 residues. The germline CDR1 and CDR2 sequences are MNHNY and SVGAGI (reference sequence). CDR3 coding DNA: TGTGCCAGCAGTTACGATCAGGAACTCGGGGAGCTGTTTTTT. Residues: CASSYDQELGELFF.

CDR3: CASRVAGGPGKTQYF. In DNA, the CDR3 is TGCGCCAGCAGAGTAGCGGGAGGGCCTGGAAAGACCCAGTACTTC. V gene TRBV23-1 combines with J gene TRBJ2-5, with 11 bases fitting TRBD2. TRBV23-1 is assigned to the ORF class and has an uncertain function. J gave up 6 bases and V 6 bases, and 9 bases lay outside the gene matches. There are 15 residues in the CDR3.

The chain links TRBV10-3 to TRBJ2-7; 9 bases match TRBD2. The trim removed 3 bases at V and 0 bases at J, leaving 6 bases unmatched. This CDR3 is built from 16 residues. Germline V gene lookup returns CDR1 ENHRY and CDR2 SYGVKD. The CDR3 loop reads CAISEPTSGSSYEQYF. The CDR3 DNA sequence: TGTGCCATCAGTGAACCGACTAGCGGAAGCTCCTACGAGCAGTACTTC.

The rearrangement uses TRBV29-1 and TRBJ2-1; 11 bases match TRBD1. V shed 1 base and J 2 bases; nucleotides not matched to a gene: 13. CDR3 length: 19 residues. Germline loops: CDR1 SQVTM, CDR2 ANQGSEA. This CDR3 is CSVEVGQGAYAETYNEQFF. The CDR3 coding sequence is TGCAGCGTTGAAGTCGGACAGGGGGCTTATGCGGAGACCTACAATGAGCAGTTCTTC.

V is TRBV19 and J is TRBJ2-7; D not resolved. The CDR3 spans 15 residues. V lost 1 base and J lost 5, with 15 bases in between. The V gene's germline CDR1 is LNHDA and CDR2 SQIVND (reference sequence). CDR3 nucleotides: TGTGCCAGTAGTATAGCCCGCCGTGAGTCGGACGAGCAGTACTTC. Translated, it gives CASSIARRESDEQYF.

This rearrangement joins TRBV7-9 to TRBJ2-7; 7 nucleotides agree with TRBD2. Germline V gene lookup returns CDR1 SEHNR and CDR2 FQNEAQ (reference sequence). V shed 4 bases, J shed 4 bases, and the junction held 10 bases outside the gene matches. The CDR3 is 15 amino acids. DNA for the CDR3: TGTGCCAGCAGCTCGACCACGGGACTACTATACGAGCAGTACTTC. As protein: CASSSTTGLLYEQYF.

The V gene is TRBV4-2, the J gene TRBJ1-6; weak D call: TRBD1 (6 bases). This CDR3 has 17 residues. Germline CDR1 is LGHNA and CDR2 is YNFKEQ. Trimming pared 4 bases from V and 10 bases from J, leaving 23 bases between. The CDR3 protein is CASSPDRDKKRDSPLHF. Here the CDR3 DNA reads TGTGCCAGCAGCCCGGACCGGGACAAAAAAAGGGACTCACCCCTCCACTTT.

The chain combines TRBV11-3 with TRBJ2-1, with 7 bases identical to TRBD1. Germline-derived CDR1 and CDR2 are SGHNT and YENEEA. V lost 4 bases to trimming and J lost 8 bases; unmatched junction nucleotides: 5. This CDR3 has 13 residues. The CDR3 bases are TGTGCCAGCAGCTCCGAGGGGGCTGATGAGCAGTTCTTC. The encoded protein is CASSSEGADEQFF.

This clone was seen a single time. This chain connects TRBV7-9 to TRBJ1-6, with a weak D call TRBD1 (5 bases). Trimming stripped 4 bases from V and 7 bases from J, with 8 bases between. The CDR3 contains 13 residues. The germline CDR1 and CDR2 sequences are SEHNR and FQNEAQ (reference sequence). The CDR3 DNA reads TGTGCCAGCAGCTCTACAGGAAATTCACCCCTCCACTTT. Protein sequence: CASSSTGNSPLHF.

The chain has TRBV30 and TRBJ2-7, with 7 bases matching TRBD2. Germline assignment: CDR1 GTSNPN and CDR2 SVGIG (reference sequence). The CDR3 is 13 residues long. The junction had 6 bases not matched to a gene; V was cut back by 5 bases and J by 2 bases. The CDR3 DNA follows: TGTGCCTGGCTTCGGGAGGCTCCCTACGAGCAGTACTTC. Translating it yields CAWLREAPYEQYF.